Below, 5 T cell receptor beta chains from the same sample are listed, as sequenced in a study of CD8 T cells in ankylosing spondylitis (dated by TCRdb to the late 2010s). Library creation used 5' RACE. Instrument used: Illumina HiSeq 2500. TCRdb handled the public reads itself, with Q25 trimming in fastp and clone calling in MiXCR, and kept productive beta chains. Merged by CDR3 protein, the rows form single entries marked with the most common genes and DNA. This sample holds some 250,000 distinct CDR3 sequences; roughly 25% were observed only once. 0.6% to 0.75% of the sample comes from the top ten. Sequences were obtained from blood, either unsorted or a sorted T cell fraction (not recorded which). These receptors all come from a male donor with ankylosing spondylitis or in good health (not recorded which).

This clonotype was observed a handful of times. V gene TRBV20-1 combines with J gene TRBJ2-7; a possible D gene is TRBD1 (6 bases). The CDR3 runs to 14 residues. Trimming shortened V by 7 bases and J by 2 bases, and 18 bases separated the two germline ends. Germline CDR1 is DFQATT and CDR2 is SNEGSKA (reference sequence). CDR3: CSGKGGVKTYEQYF. The CDR3 DNA follows: TGCAGTGGGAAAGGGGGAGTCAAAACCTACGAGCAGTACTTC.

This clonotype is a singleton in its sample. This may be a read error: a much more frequent sequence differs by one nucleotide. The CDR3 DNA follows: TGTGCCAGCAAGTCTCGCTTTTACGAGCAGTACTTC. Its translation: CASKSRFYEQYF. The chain links TRBV6-5 to TRBJ2-7; D unclear. Germline V gene lookup returns CDR1 MNHEY and CDR2 SVGAGI. V was clipped by 7 bases and J by 4 bases, with 11 bases between them. The CDR3 is made up of 12 amino acids.

The chain employs TRBV12-3 or TRBV12-4 and TRBJ2-7; 7 bases are a match to TRBD1. CDR3 length: 15 amino acids. After removal of 7 bases from V and 0 bases from J, the junction contained 9 bases not matched to a gene. The CDR3 bases are TGTGCCAGCAACGACGAGACAGGGCCCTCCTACGAGCAGTACTTC. Residues: CASNDETGPSYEQYF.

The table lists this clonotype with many counts. The J gene is TRBJ2-1, the V gene TRBV20-1; D is perhaps TRBD2 (6 bases). Trimming shortened V by 1 base and J by 9 bases, and 19 bases separated the two germline ends. This CDR3 has 15 residues. Germline V gene lookup returns CDR1 DFQATT and CDR2 SNEGSKA (reference sequence). DNA for the CDR3: TGCAGTGCTAGAGTCGCGACACTACACGGGGGTGAGCAGTTCTTC. Translating it yields CSARVATLHGGEQFF.

As for this clonotype: The germline gene is not matched at one end of the junction; a read error may be the cause. This chain links TRBV20-1 with TRBJ2-7; D possibly uses TRBD1 or TRBD2 (5 bases each). This CDR3 has 14 amino acids. In germline, CDR1 is DFQATT, CDR2 SNEGSKA (reference sequence). CDR3 in DNA: TGCAGTGCTACCGGGACGGCGAGCTCCTACGAGCAGTACTTT. Protein sequence: CSATGTASSYEQYF.